This T cell receptor beta chain appears in the sequencing data of a study of tumor-infiltrating lymphocytes in primary liver carcinoma. Looking at the study overall: All lesions had stage T1-T3 N0M0 and 4.2 to 10 cm widths.

The CDR3 sequence is 14 residues long. The ends were cut back, 6 bases at V and 4 bases at J, with 17 bases in the middle. The germline V gene encodes CDR1 SQVTM and CDR2 ANQGSEA. Unsorted bulk tissue, roughly 19-34 mg of it, served as the source for co-extraction of RNA and DNA. Patients had chronic HBV infection and were treatment-naive. Starting from 500 ng of total RNA, TCR beta cDNA was produced with a primer in the constant region. Generation of the TCR beta libraries relied on three nested multiplex PCR rounds using slightly modified ARM-PCR. It was with TRBV1-TRBV30 forward primers and a C-beta reverse primer that the first two PCR rounds were run, at approximately 9 cycles each. TCRdb re-analysed the multiplex PCR reads in MiXCR, keeping a single row per CDR3 protein. Among 95,000 to 100,000 distinct CDR3 sequences listed, about 62% were seen once.

The sequencing input was liver tumor tissue from sampling region 2. Subset indicated: tumor region T2, inferior pole. This sequence was found in an older woman with primary liver carcinoma and hepatitis B virus infection. The chain combines TRBV29-1 with TRBJ2-3; possibly TRBD1 for D (6 bases). The CDR3 sequence: CSVSLGPGADTQYF. CDR3 bases: TGCAGCGTAAGCTTGGGGCCAGGGGCAGATACGCAGTATTTT.